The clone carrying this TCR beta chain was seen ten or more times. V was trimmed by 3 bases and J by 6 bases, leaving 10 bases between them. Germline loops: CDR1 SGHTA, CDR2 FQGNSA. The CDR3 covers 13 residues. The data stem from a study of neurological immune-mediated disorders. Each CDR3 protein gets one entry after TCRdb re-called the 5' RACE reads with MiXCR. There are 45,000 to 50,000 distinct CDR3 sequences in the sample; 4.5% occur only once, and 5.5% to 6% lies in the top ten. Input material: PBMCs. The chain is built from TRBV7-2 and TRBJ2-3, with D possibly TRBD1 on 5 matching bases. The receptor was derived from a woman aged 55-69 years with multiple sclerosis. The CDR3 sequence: CASSLGRYDTQYF. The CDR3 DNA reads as TGTGCCAGCAGCTTGGGGCGATACGATACGCAGTATTTT.